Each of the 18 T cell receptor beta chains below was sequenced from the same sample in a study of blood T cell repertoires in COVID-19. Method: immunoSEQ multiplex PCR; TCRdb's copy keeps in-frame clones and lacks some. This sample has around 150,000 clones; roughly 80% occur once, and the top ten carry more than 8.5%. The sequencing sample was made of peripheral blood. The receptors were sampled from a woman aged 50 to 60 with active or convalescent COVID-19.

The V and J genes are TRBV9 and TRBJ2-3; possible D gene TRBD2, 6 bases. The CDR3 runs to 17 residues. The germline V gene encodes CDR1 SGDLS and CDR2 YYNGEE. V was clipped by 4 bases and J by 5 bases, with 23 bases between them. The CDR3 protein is CASSPRLRLDLEDTQYF. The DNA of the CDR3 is TGTGCCAGCAGCCCCCGACTAAGACTAGATTTGGAAGATACGCAGTATTTT.

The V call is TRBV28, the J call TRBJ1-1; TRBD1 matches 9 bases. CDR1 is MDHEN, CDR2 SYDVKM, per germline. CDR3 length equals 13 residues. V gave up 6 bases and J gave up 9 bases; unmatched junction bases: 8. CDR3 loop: CASSPDRGDQAFF. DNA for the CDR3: TGTGCCAGCAGCCCGGACAGGGGAGATCAAGCTTTCTTT.

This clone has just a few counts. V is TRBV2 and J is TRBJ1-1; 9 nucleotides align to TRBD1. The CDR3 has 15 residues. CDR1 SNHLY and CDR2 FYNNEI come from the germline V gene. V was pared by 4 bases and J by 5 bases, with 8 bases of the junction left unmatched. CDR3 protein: CASSATGGGLTEAFF. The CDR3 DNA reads TGTGCCAGCAGTGCCACAGGGGGCGGTCTAACTGAAGCTTTCTTT.

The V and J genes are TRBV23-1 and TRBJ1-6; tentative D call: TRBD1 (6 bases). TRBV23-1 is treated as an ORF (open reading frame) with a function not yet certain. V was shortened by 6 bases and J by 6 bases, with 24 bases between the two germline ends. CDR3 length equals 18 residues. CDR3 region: CASSPRHRDKLLNSPLHF. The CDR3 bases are TGCGCCAGCAGCCCCCGTCACAGGGACAAACTCCTTAATTCACCCCTCCACTTT.

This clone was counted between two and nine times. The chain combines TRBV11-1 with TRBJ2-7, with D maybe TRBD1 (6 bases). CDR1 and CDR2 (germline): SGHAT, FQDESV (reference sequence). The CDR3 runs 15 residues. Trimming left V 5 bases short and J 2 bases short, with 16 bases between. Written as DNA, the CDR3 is TGTGCCAGCAGCGGTCTGGGGGCCGAAGCCTACGAGCAGTACTTC. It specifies CASSGLGAEAYEQYF.

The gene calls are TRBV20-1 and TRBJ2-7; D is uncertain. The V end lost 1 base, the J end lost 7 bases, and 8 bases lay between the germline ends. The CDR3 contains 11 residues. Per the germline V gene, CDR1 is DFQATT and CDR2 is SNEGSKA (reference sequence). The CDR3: CSARGVKEQYF. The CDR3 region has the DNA TGCAGTGCTAGAGGAGTGAAGGAGCAGTACTTC.

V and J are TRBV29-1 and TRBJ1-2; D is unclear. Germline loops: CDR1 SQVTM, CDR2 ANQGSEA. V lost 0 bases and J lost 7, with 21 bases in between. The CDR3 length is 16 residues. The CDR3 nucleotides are TGCAGCGTTGAAGATTCTCGGAGGGTCGGATCGGGTGGCTACACCTTC. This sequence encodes CSVEDSRRVGSGGYTF. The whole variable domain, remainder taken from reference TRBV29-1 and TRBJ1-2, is SAVISQKPSRDICQRGTSLTIQCQVDSQVTMMFWYRQQPGQSLTLIATANQGSEATYESGFVIDKFPISRPNLTFSTLTVSNMSPEDSSIYLCSVEDSRRVGSGGYTFGSGTRLTVV.

The CDR3 here is CASSHVPGLAFPTQYF. As DNA, the CDR3 is TGTGCCAGCAGCCACGTACCGGGACTAGCGTTCCCTACGCAGTATTTT. This chain links TRBV3-1 (or the pseudogene TRBV3-2) with TRBJ2-3, with TRBD2 matching over 10 bases. The germline gives CDR1 LGHDT, CDR2 YNNKEL (reference sequence). With V trimmed by 3 bases and J by 8 bases, 11 bases remained unmatched. The CDR3 is 16 residues long.

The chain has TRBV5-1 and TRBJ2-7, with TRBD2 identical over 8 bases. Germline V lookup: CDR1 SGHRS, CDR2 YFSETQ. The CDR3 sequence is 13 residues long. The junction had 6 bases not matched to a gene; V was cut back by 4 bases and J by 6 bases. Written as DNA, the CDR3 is TGCGCCAGCAGCCCCGGGCGGGAGGTCGAGCAGTACTTC. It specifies CASSPGREVEQYF. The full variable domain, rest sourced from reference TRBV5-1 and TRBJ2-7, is KAGVTQTPRYLIKTRGQQVTLSCSPISGHRSVSWYQQTPGQGLQFLFEYFSETQRNKGNFPGRFSGRQFSNSRSEMNVSTLELGDSALYLCASSPGREVEQYFGPGTRLTVT.

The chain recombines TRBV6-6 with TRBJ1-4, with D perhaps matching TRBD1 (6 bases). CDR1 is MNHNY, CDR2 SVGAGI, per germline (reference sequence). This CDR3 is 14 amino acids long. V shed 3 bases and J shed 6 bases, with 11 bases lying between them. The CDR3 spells CASSYFGGDEKLFF. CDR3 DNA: TGTGCCAGCAGTTATTTTGGGGGCGATGAAAAACTGTTTTTT.

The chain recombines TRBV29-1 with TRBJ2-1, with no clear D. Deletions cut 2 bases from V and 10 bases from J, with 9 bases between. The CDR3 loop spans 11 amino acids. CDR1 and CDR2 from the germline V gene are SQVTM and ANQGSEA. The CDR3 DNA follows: TGCAGCGTTGAACGCGGCGGCGAGCAGTTCTTC. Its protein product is CSVERGGEQFF.

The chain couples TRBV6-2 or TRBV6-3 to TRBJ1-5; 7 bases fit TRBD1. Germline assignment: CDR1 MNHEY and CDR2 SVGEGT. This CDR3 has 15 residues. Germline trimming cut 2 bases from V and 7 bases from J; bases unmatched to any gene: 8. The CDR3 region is CASSYSRGDGQPQHF. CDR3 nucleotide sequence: TGTGCCAGCAGTTACAGCAGGGGGGATGGACAGCCCCAGCATTTT.

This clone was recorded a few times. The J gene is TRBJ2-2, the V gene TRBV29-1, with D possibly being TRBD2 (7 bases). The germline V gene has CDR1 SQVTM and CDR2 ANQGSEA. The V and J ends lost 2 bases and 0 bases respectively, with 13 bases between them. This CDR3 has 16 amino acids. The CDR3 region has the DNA TGCAGCGTTGAAAACCTCGGGGGGCCGAACACCGGGGAGCTGTTTTTT. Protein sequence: CSVENLGGPNTGELFF.

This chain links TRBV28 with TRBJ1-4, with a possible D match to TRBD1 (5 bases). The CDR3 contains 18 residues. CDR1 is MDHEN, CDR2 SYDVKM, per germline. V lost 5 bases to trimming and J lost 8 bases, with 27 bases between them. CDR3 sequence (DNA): TGTGCCAGCAGTAACTCCTATTGGGAGGGGCGGTTCGAGGAAAAACTGTTTTTT. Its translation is CASSNSYWEGRFEEKLFF.

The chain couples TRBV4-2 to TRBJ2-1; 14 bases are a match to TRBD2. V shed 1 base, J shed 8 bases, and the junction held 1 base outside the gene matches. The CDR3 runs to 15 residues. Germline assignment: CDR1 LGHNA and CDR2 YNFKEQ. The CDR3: CASSQGGLAGDEQFF. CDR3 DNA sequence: TGTGCCAGCAGCCAAGGGGGACTAGCGGGAGATGAGCAGTTCTTC.

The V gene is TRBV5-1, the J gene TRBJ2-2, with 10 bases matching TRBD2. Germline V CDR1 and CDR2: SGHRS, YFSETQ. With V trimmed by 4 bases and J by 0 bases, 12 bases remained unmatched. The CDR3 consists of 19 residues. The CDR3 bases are TGCGCCAGCAGCCAAAATCCGGGACTAGCGCGTCCGAACACCGGGGAGCTGTTTTTT. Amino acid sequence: CASSQNPGLARPNTGELFF.

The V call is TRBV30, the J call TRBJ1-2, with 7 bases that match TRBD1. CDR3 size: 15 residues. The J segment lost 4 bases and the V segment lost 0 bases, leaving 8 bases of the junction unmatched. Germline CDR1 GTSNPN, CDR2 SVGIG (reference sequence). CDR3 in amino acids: CAWSVGGGQSYGYTF. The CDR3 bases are TGTGCCTGGAGTGTAGGAGGGGGCCAGAGCTATGGCTACACCTTC.

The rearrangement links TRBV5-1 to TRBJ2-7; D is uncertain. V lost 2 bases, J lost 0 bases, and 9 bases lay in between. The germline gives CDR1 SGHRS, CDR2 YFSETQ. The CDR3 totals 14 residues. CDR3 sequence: CASSLFTGSYEQYF. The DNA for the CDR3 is TGCGCCAGCAGCTTATTTACGGGCTCCTACGAGCAGTACTTC. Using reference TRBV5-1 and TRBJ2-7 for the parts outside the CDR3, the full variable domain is KAGVTQTPRYLIKTRGQQVTLSCSPISGHRSVSWYQQTPGQGLQFLFEYFSETQRNKGNFPGRFSGRQFSNSRSEMNVSTLELGDSALYLCASSLFTGSYEQYFGPGTRLTVT.